This TCR beta chain was sequenced during a study of regulatory T cells in long-lasting Graves disease. Study-wide results and caveats: Patients with persistent Graves' had lower TCR diversity than newly diagnosed patients. Fewer public clonotypes were shared by new patients (roughly 910) than by persistent patients (around 2,800). Rather than thyroid tissue, only peripheral blood underwent study.

Arm-PCR of CDR3 regions and iRepertoire HTBI primers were the basis on which TCR beta libraries were built. Authors' data handling: From all samples, identification returned 14 TRBJ and 60 to 80 TRBV segments. TCRdb re-called the multiplex PCR reads with MiXCR, one entry per CDR3 protein. TCRdb's processing, not the authors', yielded these V and J calls. The sample has 700,000 or so distinct CDR3 sequences, around 30% seen once; the top ten hold under 50%. Time point denoted: persistent/refractory GD, antithyroid drugs over 5 years with positive TRAb. PBMCs were the source of the RNA used for TCR sequencing. As for this clonotype: Its antigen is unknown.

This specimen was peripheral blood mononuclear cells (PBMCs), taken when the disease was refractory, from a patient treated with antithyroid drugs. This TCR was recovered from a female donor with Graves disease.

Written as DNA, the CDR3 is TGCAGTGCTAGATTGTGGGAGGGGGAAACTGAAGCTTTCTTT. Translation gives CSARLWEGETEAFF. V and J are TRBV20-1 and TRBJ1-1, with D possibly being TRBD1 (6 bases). The CDR3 consists of 14 residues. Trimming removed 2 bases from V and 5 bases from J, with 15 bases in between. CDR1 DFQATT and CDR2 SNEGSKA come from the germline V gene (reference sequence).